This TCR beta chain was profiled in a study of monozygotic twins with inflammatory bowel disease. Reanalyzing the 5' RACE reads, TCRdb keeps one entry per CDR3 protein, without DNA. The sample has roughly 150,000 distinct CDR3 sequences, and its top ten clones hold 2.4%. Material for sequencing was blood. This TCR was recovered from a human donor with ulcerative colitis or Crohn's disease, or a healthy co-twin of an affected twin (not recorded which).

The CDR3 loop reads CASSFTGGPRETQYF. J is TRBJ2-5 and V is TRBV6-2 or TRBV6-3; TCRdb names TRBD2, which stays unverified in the absence of DNA. This CDR3 spans 15 amino acids. Per germline, CDR1 MNHEY and CDR2 SVGEGT.